This T cell receptor (beta chain) comes out of a study of memory CD4+ T cells and cytomegalovirus serostatus. Study-level points and caveats: Repertoires predicted CMV serostatus with median bootstrapped AUC of about 0.94.

The method was immunoSEQ multiplex PCR; TCRdb's version includes in-frame clones alone and lacks a portion of them. The table includes roughly 64,000 clones, 77% detected once. Single viable CD3+CD4+CD8-CD45RO+ cells were sorted as the memory CD4+ T cells. CDR1 is SNHLY, CDR2 FYNNEI, per germline. With 6 bases clipped from V and 6 bases from J, the junction kept 1 base outside the gene matches. The CDR3 is made up of 14 amino acids. The table lists this clone with a few counts. What it binds is unknown. The sample taken for sequencing was memory CD4+ T cells from blood. J is TRBJ2-1 and V is TRBV2, with 14 positions matching TRBD2. This sequence originates from an adult in good health and CMV-seronegative. CDR3 in amino acids: CASSGTSGSNEQFF. CDR3 DNA sequence: TGTGCCAGCAGCGGGACTAGCGGGAGCAATGAGCAGTTCTTC.